The 31 T cell receptor beta chains presented below share a single source sample, sequenced in a study of blood T cell repertoires in COVID-19. The protocol was immunoSEQ multiplex PCR, while the TCRdb copy is restricted to in-frame clones and leaves out a portion. The sample records over 150,000 clones, about 86% being singletons. The sequencing input was peripheral blood. Receptor source: a woman aged 18-30 years who had recovered from COVID-19.

The chain joins TRBV4-3 to TRBJ2-1, with a weak D call TRBD2 (7 bases). This CDR3 contains 16 residues. CDR1 and CDR2 (germline): LGHNA, YSLEER. V was trimmed by 4 bases and J by 6 bases, leaving 19 bases between them. CDR3 nucleotides: TGCGCCAGCAGCCCCCTCGAGGGGGGGCCTAGCAATGAGCAGTTCTTC. It translates to CASSPLEGGPSNEQFF.

This CDR3 reads CASSGGYEQYF. CDR3 in DNA: TGTGCCAGCAGCGGAGGTTACGAGCAGTACTTC. The V call is TRBV5-8, the J call TRBJ2-7, with a weak D call TRBD2 (5 bases). Germline CDR1 reads SGHTS; CDR2 reads YDEGEE. The length of the CDR3 is 11 residues. Trimming removed 4 bases from V and 4 bases from J, with 6 bases in between.

This chain joins TRBV7-2 and TRBJ1-4; D is undetermined. V shed 5 bases and J shed 2 bases, with 12 bases lying between them. Germline V gene data show CDR1 as SGHTA and CDR2 as FQGNSA. The CDR3 runs 15 residues. The CDR3: CASSPTSGTNEKLFF. Written as DNA, the CDR3 is TGTGCCAGCAGCCCTACTTCGGGGACTAATGAAAAACTGTTTTTT.

This chain connects TRBV10-3 to TRBJ1-2; 8 bases are shared with TRBD1. The V gene end was trimmed by 2 bases and the J gene end by 1 base; junction bases not matched to a gene: 3. CDR1 ENHRY and CDR2 SYGVKD come from the germline V gene. CDR3 length: 15 residues. This chain's CDR3 is CAISEPGQGNYGYTF. The DNA of the CDR3 is TGTGCCATCAGTGAGCCTGGACAGGGTAACTATGGCTACACCTTC.

The rearrangement links TRBV4-1 to TRBJ2-2; 8 bases map to TRBD1. The germline V gene has CDR1 MGHRA and CDR2 YSYEKL. The CDR3 is 15 amino acids. V shed 4 bases and J 6 bases; nucleotides not matched to a gene: 7. The CDR3: CASSRIPQGAGELFF. The CDR3 DNA follows: TGCGCCAGCAGCCGCATCCCACAGGGGGCCGGGGAGCTGTTTTTT.

This rearrangement joins TRBV2 to TRBJ1-1, with 7 bases lining up with TRBD1. Per germline, CDR1 SNHLY and CDR2 FYNNEI. V trimming: 9 bases; J trimming: 3 bases; junction bases outside the gene matches: 7. CDR3 length: 13 amino acids. The CDR3 loop is CASLPTGHTEAFF. CDR3 DNA: TGTGCCAGTCTTCCGACAGGGCACACTGAAGCTTTCTTT.

The rearrangement uses TRBV6-2 or TRBV6-3 and TRBJ2-7, with D possibly being TRBD1 (5 bases). Germline V gene lookup returns CDR1 MNHEY and CDR2 SVGEGT. V was trimmed by 0 bases and J by 3 bases, leaving 15 bases between them. There are 16 residues in the CDR3. The CDR3 spells CASSYSIGTGHYEQYF. CDR3 bases: TGTGCCAGCAGTTACTCGATAGGAACAGGACACTACGAGCAGTACTTC.

This clone showed up just once. The V and J genes are TRBV6-5 and TRBJ1-2; D may be TRBD1 (5 bases). The germline V and J ends were trimmed by 6 bases and 3 bases, with 14 bases remaining between them. CDR1 is MNHEY and CDR2 is SVGAGI in the germline V gene. The CDR3 is 14 residues long. In DNA, the CDR3 is TGTGCCAGCAGACAACGTCAGGGCTACTATGGCTACACCTTC. Amino acid sequence: CASRQRQGYYGYTF.

This clone appeared once. V is TRBV18 and J is TRBJ2-3; D is ambiguous. The V and J ends lost 2 bases and 4 bases respectively, with 7 bases between them. Germline lookup yields CDR1 KGHSH and CDR2 LQKENI. The CDR3 spans 13 residues. This chain's CDR3 is CASSPGVSDTQYF. CDR3 in DNA: TGTGCCAGCTCACCAGGAGTCTCAGATACGCAGTATTTT.

CDR3 DNA: TGTGCCAGCAGCTTAGGTTACAGGGGGCTTGCCACTGAAGCTTTCTTT. Amino acid sequence: CASSLGYRGLATEAFF. The chain recombines TRBV11-2 with TRBJ1-1; 9 bases match TRBD1. CDR1 and CDR2 (germline): SGHAT, FQNNGV. Losses at the gene ends were 1 base for V and 4 bases for J; bases not matched to a gene: 7. The CDR3 extends over 16 amino acids.

The CDR3 reads CASSQDFAGGQPQHF. CDR3 nucleotide sequence: TGCGCCAGCAGCCAAGATTTCGCAGGGGGTCAGCCCCAGCATTTT. The rearrangement uses TRBV4-3 and TRBJ1-5; the match to TRBD1 covers 7 bases. Germline CDR1 is LGHNA and CDR2 is YSLEER. The ends lost 0 bases at V and 6 bases at J; junction bases unmatched: 5. CDR3 length: 15 residues.

The V call is TRBV27, the J call TRBJ2-1; TRBD2 matches 9 bases. The CDR3 totals 17 residues. With V trimmed by 4 bases and J by 0 bases, 7 bases remained unmatched. Germline values: CDR1 MNHEY, CDR2 SMNVEV (reference sequence). Here the CDR3 reads CASSSKLAGTSYNEQFF. The CDR3 DNA is TGTGCCAGCAGTTCCAAGCTAGCGGGAACCTCCTACAATGAGCAGTTCTTC.

This chain links TRBV6-5 with TRBJ1-5, with 7 bases fitting TRBD1. V was clipped by 0 bases and J by 4 bases; unmatched bases: 3. CDR3 length: 15 amino acids. Per germline, CDR1 MNHEY and CDR2 SVGAGI. CDR3 region: CASSYSGTANQPQHF. CDR3 sequence (DNA): TGTGCCAGCAGTTACTCGGGGACAGCGAATCAGCCCCAGCATTTT.

This chain uses TRBV18 with TRBJ2-7; a weak D match, TRBD2 (6 bases). Trimming removed 2 bases from V and 4 bases from J, with 6 bases in between. The germline gives CDR1 KGHSH, CDR2 LQKENI. The CDR3 spans 12 residues. DNA for the CDR3: TGTGCCAGCTCACCAGGACTATACGAGCAGTACTTC. It codes for CASSPGLYEQYF.

This chain connects TRBV18 to TRBJ2-3; tentatively, D is TRBD2 (5 bases). This CDR3 comprises 13 residues. The V end lost 4 bases, the J end lost 1 base, and 6 bases lay between the germline ends. CDR1 and CDR2 (germline): KGHSH, LQKENI. CDR3 region: CASSLGGTDTQYF. The CDR3 DNA is TGTGCCAGCTCACTCGGGGGCACAGATACGCAGTATTTT.

The chain has TRBV5-7 and TRBJ1-1, with unresolved D. TRBV5-7 is identified as an open reading frame with a role that is uncertain. V lost 2 bases to trimming and J lost 3 bases, with 17 bases between them. The CDR3 sequence is 16 residues long. CDR3 amino acids: CASSFRVPSWDTEAFF. CDR3 sequence (DNA): TGTGCCAGCAGCTTCCGGGTCCCGAGTTGGGACACTGAAGCTTTCTTT.

There are a few counts of this clone. The chain uses TRBV2 and TRBJ2-2; TRBD1 is a possible D gene (5 bases). V shed 4 bases and J shed 4 bases, with 13 bases lying between them. The CDR3 extends over 15 amino acids. In germline, CDR1 is SNHLY, CDR2 FYNNEI. In nucleotides, the CDR3 is TGTGCCAGCAGTGTAAGGGGCGCCCTCACCGGGGAGCTGTTTTTT. Protein sequence: CASSVRGALTGELFF.

This chain joins TRBV7-2 and TRBJ2-3; D unclear. V dropped 0 bases and J dropped 8 bases, with 9 bases sitting between them. The CDR3 consists of 13 residues. Germline CDR1 is SGHTA and CDR2 is FQGNSA. This chain's CDR3 is CASSLAKAPTQYF. The CDR3 nucleotides read TGTGCCAGCAGCTTAGCAAAAGCGCCTACGCAGTATTTT.

This chain connects TRBV4-1 to TRBJ1-6, with TRBD1 as a possible D gene (6 bases). The CDR3 is 16 amino acids. Trimming stripped 0 bases from V and 7 bases from J, with 13 bases between. Germline V CDR1 and CDR2: MGHRA, YSYEKL. CDR3 loop: CASSQEGGPVNSPLHF. In DNA, the CDR3 is TGCGCCAGCAGCCAAGAGGGGGGGCCTGTGAATTCACCCCTCCACTTT.

The rearrangement uses TRBV12-3 or TRBV12-4 and TRBJ1-2; 8 nucleotides agree with TRBD1. The CDR3 extends over 13 amino acids. After removal of 7 bases from V and 5 bases from J, the junction contained 6 bases not matched to a gene. The CDR3 DNA follows: TGTGCCAGCACCGAGACAGGGGCTTATGGCTACACCTTC. Its protein product is CASTETGAYGYTF.

V gene TRBV4-3 combines with J gene TRBJ2-2; 11 bases are shared with TRBD2. This CDR3 spans 17 amino acids. CDR1 and CDR2 from the germline V gene are LGHNA and YSLEER. V trimming: 2 bases; J trimming: 6 bases; junction bases outside the gene matches: 8. The CDR3, as DNA: TGCGCCAGCAGCCAATTTAGCGGGAGGGCCTCCGCCGGGGAGCTGTTTTTT. It codes for CASSQFSGRASAGELFF.

The chain couples TRBV18 to TRBJ1-1; D not certain. V lost 3 bases and J 4 bases, leaving 12 bases between the germline ends. The CDR3 totals 14 residues. The germline V gene encodes CDR1 KGHSH and CDR2 LQKENI. This chain's CDR3 is CASSPSRGATEAFF. Here the CDR3 DNA reads TGTGCCAGCTCACCGTCCCGGGGTGCCACTGAAGCTTTCTTT.

This chain connects TRBV7-9 to TRBJ1-1; D may be TRBD1 (5 bases). Trimming shortened V by 5 bases and J by 5 bases, and 21 bases separated the two germline ends. This CDR3 has 16 residues. In germline, CDR1 is SEHNR, CDR2 FQNEAQ (reference sequence). The CDR3 reads CASSPSGGRLGTEAFF. DNA of the CDR3: TGTGCCAGCAGCCCCTCGGGGGGTCGACTTGGGACTGAAGCTTTCTTT.

This chain links TRBV5-1 with TRBJ1-2, with D tentatively TRBD1 (6 bases). CDR3 size: 14 residues. The V end lost 5 bases, the J end lost 7 bases, and 18 bases lay between the germline ends. Germline CDR1 SGHRS, CDR2 YFSETQ. In DNA, the CDR3 is TGCGCCAGCAGATCGGAACAGGGTATCCCTGGCTACACCTTC. It encodes CASRSEQGIPGYTF.

The chain couples TRBV29-1 to TRBJ1-1; D is possibly TRBD1 (5 bases). The V and J ends lost 4 bases and 1 base respectively, with 10 bases between them. The CDR3 contains 13 residues. CDR1 and CDR2 from the germline V gene are SQVTM and ANQGSEA. CDR3 nucleotides: TGCAGCGTTGGAGCCGGGGGGAACACTGAAGCTTTCTTT. Its protein is CSVGAGGNTEAFF.

This rearrangement joins TRBV11-2 to TRBJ2-7; TRBD1 might be the D (6 bases). CDR1 and CDR2 from the germline V gene are SGHAT and FQNNGV. The V gene lost 4 bases and the J gene lost 6 bases, with 19 bases spanning the gap. The CDR3 is 15 amino acids. The CDR3 is CASSSIAGEYFEQYF. CDR3 bases: TGTGCCAGCAGCTCCATCGCAGGGGAGTATTTCGAGCAGTACTTC.

This chain connects TRBV19 to TRBJ2-1, with 13 bases that match TRBD2. Unmatched junction bases numbered 5, after V lost 8 bases and J lost 7 bases. The V gene's germline CDR1 is LNHDA and CDR2 SQIVND (reference sequence). The CDR3 totals 14 residues. CDR3 amino acids: CASAGTSGANEQFF. In DNA form, the CDR3 reads TGTGCCAGTGCCGGGACTAGCGGGGCTAATGAGCAGTTCTTC.

This clone has only a few counts. The rearrangement joins TRBV5-6 to TRBJ2-2; D is uncertain. Germline-derived CDR1 and CDR2 are SGHDT and YYEEEE. Between the trimmed V and J ends, which lost 0 bases and 6 bases, there was a span of 9 bases. This CDR3 region has 14 residues. This CDR3 reads CASSLGVLSGELFF. The CDR3 DNA reads as TGTGCCAGCAGCTTGGGCGTTCTCTCCGGGGAGCTGTTTTTT.

J is TRBJ1-3 and V is TRBV7-2, with D possibly matching TRBD1 (5 bases). The CDR3 runs to 19 residues. Trimming pared 1 base from V and 6 bases from J, leaving 25 bases between. CDR1 SGHTA and CDR2 FQGNSA come from the germline V gene. The CDR3 sequence is CASSLVLSDILMGKNTIYF. CDR3 DNA: TGTGCCAGCAGCTTAGTCCTCTCGGACATCTTAATGGGCAAAAACACCATATATTTT.

The V call is TRBV27, the J call TRBJ2-7; 9 bases are a match to TRBD1. Germline trimming cut 6 bases from V and 4 bases from J; bases unmatched to any gene: 7. The CDR3 length is 14 residues. CDR1 and CDR2 from the germline V gene are MNHEY and SMNVEV (reference sequence). The CDR3 bases are TGTGCCAGCAGCGGAGAGACAGGGGGGTACGAGCAGTACTTC. Its translation is CASSGETGGYEQYF.

This clone was detected once. A junction end diverges from the germline sequence, so it may reflect a read error. The gene calls are TRBV7-7 and TRBJ2-1, with TRBD2 matching 12 bases. CDR1 and CDR2 from the germline V gene are SSHAT and FNYEAQ (reference sequence). This CDR3 comprises 17 residues. In DNA form, the CDR3 reads TGTGCTAGCAGCAGAGCGACGACTAGCGGGAGACAGGTTGAGCAGTTCTTC. This translates into CASSRATTSGRQVEQFF.